These 17 T cell receptor beta chains were all obtained from the same sample, sequenced in a study of Graves' ophthalmopathy and Graves' hyperthyroidism. The sequenced template was RNA, covering the TCR beta CDR3 region. The authors performed first-round RT-PCR with HTBI primers and then a second-round multiplex PCR. TCRdb re-called the multiplex PCR reads through MiXCR, storing one row per CDR3 protein. The sample has 600,000 to 650,000 distinct CDR3 sequences, around a fifth seen once. Sequenced material: peripheral blood. The origin of the receptors is a woman between 18 and 29 years old with stable Graves' hyperthyroidism. Some clones in this sample may be carry-over from other donors' samples.

This clonotype was counted many times. V gene TRBV28 combines with J gene TRBJ2-2; D remains ambiguous. The V and J ends lost 3 bases and 4 bases respectively, with 12 bases between them. The CDR3 totals 15 residues. Germline V gene lookup returns CDR1 MDHEN and CDR2 SYDVKM. CDR3 DNA sequence: TGTGCCAGCAGTTTCCTGGCAGTCCGCACCGGGGAGCTGTTTTTT. As protein: CASSFLAVRTGELFF.

This clonotype was seen ten or more times. The V and J genes are TRBV6-1 and TRBJ2-7, with 7 bases identical to TRBD1. The CDR3 totals 14 residues. The germline V gene has CDR1 MNHNS and CDR2 SASEGT. The V segment lost 3 bases and the J segment 0 bases; nucleotides outside the gene matches: 2. The CDR3 sequence: CASSETGISYEQYF. Here the CDR3 DNA reads TGTGCCAGCAGTGAGACAGGGATCTCCTACGAGCAGTACTTC.

This sequence joins TRBV7-9 and TRBJ1-1; D unclear. The V and J ends lost 3 bases and 5 bases respectively, with 7 bases between them. This CDR3 is 12 amino acids long. The V gene's germline CDR1 is SEHNR and CDR2 FQNEAQ (reference sequence). This CDR3 reads CASSFLETEAFF. The CDR3 DNA reads as TGTGCCAGCAGCTTCTTGGAAACTGAAGCTTTCTTT.

J is TRBJ1-3 and V is TRBV5-1; 8 bases match TRBD1. CDR1 is SGHRS and CDR2 is YFSETQ in the germline V gene. This CDR3 contains 15 residues. With 2 bases clipped from V and 4 bases from J, the junction kept 5 bases outside the gene matches. The CDR3 region has the DNA TGCGCCAGCAGCTTCGACAGGGGATACGGAAACACCATATATTTT. This sequence encodes CASSFDRGYGNTIYF.

V is TRBV6-5 and J is TRBJ2-7; weak D call: TRBD2 (7 bases). Germline loops: CDR1 MNHEY, CDR2 SVGAGI. The CDR3 sequence is 14 residues long. V lost 2 bases and J lost 5, with 13 bases in between. The CDR3 coding sequence is TGTGCCAGCAGTTACCGCAGGGGAGGGGACGAGCAGTACTTC. Its protein is CASSYRRGGDEQYF.

In its sample, this clonotype was seen many times. This chain uses TRBV12-3 or TRBV12-4 with TRBJ1-2, with 12 bases identical to TRBD1. CDR3 length: 15 residues. V gave up 3 bases and J gave up 4 bases; unmatched junction bases: 3. The DNA of the CDR3 is TGTGCCAGCAGTTTGGGGACAGGGGGCTTCTATGGCTACACCTTC. Its protein is CASSLGTGGFYGYTF.

This chain links TRBV14 with TRBJ2-3, with D perhaps TRBD2 (5 bases). Trimming removed 3 bases at V and 6 bases at J, with 19 bases between. Germline-derived CDR1 and CDR2 are SGHDN and FVKESK. This CDR3 has 16 amino acids. This chain's CDR3 is CASSHGVLTLVDTQYF. CDR3 nucleotide sequence: TGTGCCAGCAGCCACGGGGTCCTGACGTTGGTGGATACGCAGTATTTT.

This chain links TRBV12-3 or TRBV12-4 with TRBJ2-5, with TRBD2 matching 14 bases. Trimming at V came to 6 bases and at J to 5 bases, leaving 8 bases not matched to a gene. This CDR3 region has 16 residues. The CDR3 bases are TGTGCCAGCAGGCCTGGACTAGCGGGAGGTCGGGAGACCCAGTACTTC. This gives the protein CASRPGLAGGRETQYF.

The V gene is TRBV28, the J gene TRBJ1-1, with D perhaps TRBD1 (5 bases). Looked up from germline, CDR1 is MDHEN and CDR2 is SYDVKM. Trimming removed 6 bases from V and 0 bases from J, with 17 bases in between. The CDR3 runs to 16 residues. CDR3 residues: CASRPDRNFMNTEAFF. CDR3 DNA sequence: TGTGCCAGCAGACCTGACAGAAATTTTATGAACACTGAAGCTTTCTTT.

The J gene is TRBJ2-7, the V gene TRBV3-1; possibly TRBD2 for D (5 bases). Germline V gene lookup returns CDR1 LGHDT and CDR2 YNNKEL (reference sequence). This CDR3 is built from 15 residues. Trimming removed 0 bases at V and 2 bases at J, with 11 bases between. CDR3 sequence: CASSQERLTTYEQYF. The CDR3, as DNA: TGTGCCAGCAGCCAAGAACGACTAACCACCTACGAGCAGTACTTC.

This clonotype was detected many times. In nucleotides, the CDR3 is TGTGCCAGCACCGCGGGGGGAGGAGGCTACACCTTC. This translates into CASTAGGGGYTF. The chain uses TRBV6-1 and TRBJ1-2, with a tentative D call TRBD1 (5 bases). Germline V gene lookup returns CDR1 MNHNS and CDR2 SASEGT. The CDR3 consists of 12 residues. The ends were cut back, 7 bases at V and 8 bases at J, with 14 bases in the middle.

The chain is built from TRBV6-1 and TRBJ2-5, with TRBD2 matching over 8 bases. CDR1 is MNHNS, CDR2 SASEGT, per germline. Losses at the gene ends were 6 bases for V and 5 bases for J; bases not matched to a gene: 5. The CDR3 loop spans 13 amino acids. The CDR3 protein is CASRQAGAETQYF. DNA of the CDR3: TGTGCCAGCAGACAAGCGGGAGCCGAGACCCAGTACTTC.

The table lists this clonotype with a few counts. This chain links TRBV19 with TRBJ2-5; D is perhaps TRBD1 (5 bases). Germline CDR1 LNHDA, CDR2 SQIVND (reference sequence). The CDR3 is made up of 13 amino acids. V was clipped by 9 bases and J by 1 base, with 12 bases between them. The CDR3 sequence: CASSQAVQETQYF. In DNA form, the CDR3 reads TGTGCCAGCTCACAGGCAGTCCAAGAGACCCAGTACTTC. Supplemented by reference TRBV19 and TRBJ2-5, the full variable domain reads DGGITQSPKYLFRKEGQNVTLSCEQNLNHDAMYWYRQDPGQGLRLIYYSQIVNDFQKGDIAEGYSVSREKKESFPLTVTSAQKNPTAFYLCASSQAVQETQYFGPGTRLLVL.

The sample holds many counts of this clonotype. Written as DNA, the CDR3 is TGCGCCAGCAGCTGGGGACAGGGGGAGACCCAGTACTTC. Amino acids: CASSWGQGETQYF. The chain uses TRBV5-1 and TRBJ2-5; 10 bases map to TRBD1. The germline V gene has CDR1 SGHRS and CDR2 YFSETQ. J was trimmed by 5 bases and V by 3 bases; bases with no gene match: 1. The CDR3 spans 13 residues.

CDR3 sequence: CASSEATGVTEAFF. CDR3 nucleotides: TGTGCCAGCAGTGAAGCGACAGGGGTCACTGAAGCTTTCTTT. The chain recombines TRBV2 with TRBJ1-1, with 8 bases matching TRBD1. The V and J ends lost 0 bases and 4 bases, in that order; junction bases with no gene match: 1. Germline V gene sequence: CDR1 SNHLY, CDR2 FYNNEI. The CDR3 has 14 residues.

This clonotype was picked up many times. The chain carries TRBV6-1 and TRBJ1-5, with 10 bases lining up with TRBD1. V shed 5 bases, J shed 3 bases, and the junction held 7 bases outside the gene matches. There are 16 residues in the CDR3. Per the germline V gene, CDR1 is MNHNS and CDR2 is SASEGT. CDR3 bases: TGTGCCAGCAGTACACTGACAGGGGGCTTCAATCAGCCCCAGCATTTT. As protein: CASSTLTGGFNQPQHF.

This clonotype was observed many times. The chain recombines TRBV6-2 or TRBV6-3 with TRBJ1-3, with D possibly being TRBD1 (5 bases). Germline CDR1 is MNHEY and CDR2 is SVGEGT. This CDR3 is built from 14 residues. This chain's CDR3 is CASRGATIGNTIYF. The CDR3 DNA reads as TGTGCTTCGAGAGGGGCTACCATTGGAAACACCATATATTTT.